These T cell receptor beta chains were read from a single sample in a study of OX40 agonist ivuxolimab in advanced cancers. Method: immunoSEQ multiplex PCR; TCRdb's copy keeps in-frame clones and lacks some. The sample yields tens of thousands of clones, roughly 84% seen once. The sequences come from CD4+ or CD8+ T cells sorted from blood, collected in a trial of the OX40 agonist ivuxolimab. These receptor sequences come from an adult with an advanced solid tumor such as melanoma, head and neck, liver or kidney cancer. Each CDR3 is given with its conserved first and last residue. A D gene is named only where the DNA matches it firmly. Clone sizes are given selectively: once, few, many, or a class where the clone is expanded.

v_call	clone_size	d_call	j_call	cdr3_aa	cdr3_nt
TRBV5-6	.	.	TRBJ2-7	CASTEGNRERYEQYF	TGTGCCAGCACCGAGGGTAACAGGGAGAGGTACGAGCAGTACTTC
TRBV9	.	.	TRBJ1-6	CASSVGGQNNSPLHF	TGTGCCAGCAGCGTAGGCGGGCAGAATAATTCACCCCTCCACTTT
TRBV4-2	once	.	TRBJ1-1	CASSQEGSLNTEAFF	TGTGCCAGCAGCCAAGAGGGTAGCTTGAACACTGAAGCTTTCTTT
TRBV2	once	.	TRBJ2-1	CASRAQGNYNEQFF	TGTGCCAGCAGGGCGCAGGGAAACTACAATGAGCAGTTCTTC
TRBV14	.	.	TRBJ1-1	CASRRTGNTEAFF	TGTGCCAGCAGACGTACCGGGAACACTGAAGCTTTCTTT
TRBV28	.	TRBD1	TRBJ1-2	CASLKAGGVNYGYTF	TGTGCCAGCCTAAAAGCAGGGGGGGTTAACTATGGCTACACCTTC
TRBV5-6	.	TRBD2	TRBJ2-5	CASSLNGAGGGETQYF	TGTGCCAGCAGCTTGAATGGAGCGGGGGGCGGGGAGACCCAGTACTTC
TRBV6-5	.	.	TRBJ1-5	CASRLQDNQPQHF	TGTGCCAGCAGATTACAGGACAATCAGCCCCAGCATTTT
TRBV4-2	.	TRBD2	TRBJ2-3	CASSQDPPSGGTDTQYF	TGTGCCAGCAGCCAAGATCCGCCTAGCGGGGGAACAGATACGCAGTATTTT
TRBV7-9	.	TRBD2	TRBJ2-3	CASSVAGGSTDTQYF	TGTGCCAGCAGCGTAGCGGGGGGTAGCACAGATACGCAGTATTTT
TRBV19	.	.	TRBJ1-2	CASSKWTAVFYFYGYTF	TGTGCCAGTAGTAAATGGACAGCCGTCTTCTACTTCTATGGCTACACCTTC
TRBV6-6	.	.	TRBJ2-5	CASSSPGGAQETQYF	TGTGCCAGCAGTTCCCCTGGGGGGGCCCAAGAGACCCAGTACTTC
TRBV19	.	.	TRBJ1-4	CASSTTLLYNLREKLFF	TGTGCCAGTAGTACTACTCTTCTTTACAACCTGAGGGAAAAACTGTTTTTT
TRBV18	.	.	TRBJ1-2	CASSPVAASDYGYTF	TGTGCCAGCTCACCAGTGGCAGCCTCCGACTATGGCTACACCTTC
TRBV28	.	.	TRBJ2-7	CASRGGGSSYEQYF	TGTGCCAGCAGAGGGGGGGGAAGCTCCTACGAGCAGTACTTC
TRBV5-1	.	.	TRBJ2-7	CASSWTGAGYEQYF	TGCGCCAGCAGCTGGACCGGGGCAGGGTACGAGCAGTACTTC
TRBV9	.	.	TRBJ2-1	CASSVVPGAGNEQFF	TGTGCCAGCAGCGTAGTACCCGGGGCGGGGAATGAGCAGTTCTTC
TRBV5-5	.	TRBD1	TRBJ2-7	CASSSSGTGGYEQYF	TGTGCCAGCAGCTCTTCCGGGACAGGGGGTTACGAGCAGTACTTC
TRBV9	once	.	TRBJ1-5	CASSVGQSNNQPQHF	TGTGCCAGCAGCGTAGGTCAGTCAAACAATCAGCCCCAGCATTTT
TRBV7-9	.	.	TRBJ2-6	CASSFGYGANVLTF	TGTGCCAGCAGCTTTGGTTATGGGGCCAACGTCCTGACTTTC
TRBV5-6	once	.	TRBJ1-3	CASSLKVGASGNTIYF	TGTGCCAGCAGCTTGAAAGTGGGTGCTTCTGGAAACACCATATATTTT
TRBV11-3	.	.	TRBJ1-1	CASSSLHQGGSTEAFF	TGTGCCAGCAGTTCGCTTCATCAGGGCGGGAGCACTGAAGCTTTCTTT
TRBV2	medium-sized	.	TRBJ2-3	CASNRAGDTQYF	TGTGCCAGCAACCGGGCGGGAGATACGCAGTATTTT
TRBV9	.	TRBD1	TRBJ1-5	CASSEGTGASNQPQHF	TGTGCCAGCAGCGAGGGGACAGGGGCTAGCAATCAGCCCCAGCATTTT
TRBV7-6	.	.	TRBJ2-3	CASTSSRPTDTQYF	TGTGCCAGCACCTCTAGTAGGCCCACAGATACGCAGTATTTT
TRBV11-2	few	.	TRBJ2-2	CASSEGTSATGELFF	TGTGCCAGCAGCGAGGGAACCTCCGCCACCGGGGAGCTGTTTTTT
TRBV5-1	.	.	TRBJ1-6	CASSLGAVDYNSPLHF	TGCGCCAGCAGCTTGGGGGCCGTAGACTATAATTCACCCCTCCACTTT
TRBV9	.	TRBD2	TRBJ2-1	CASDGGSSYNEQFF	TGTGCCAGCGATGGCGGGAGCTCCTACAATGAGCAGTTCTTC
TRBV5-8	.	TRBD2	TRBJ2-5	CASSFFQRGAGETQYF	TGTGCCAGCAGCTTTTTCCAGCGGGGGGCCGGGGAGACCCAGTACTTC
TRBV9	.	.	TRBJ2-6	CASSVGGRGANVLTF	TGTGCCAGCAGCGTAGGGGGCCGGGGGGCCAACGTCCTGACTTTC
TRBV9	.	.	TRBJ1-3	CASSVDHGDTIYF	TGTGCCAGCAGCGTAGACCATGGAGACACCATATATTTT
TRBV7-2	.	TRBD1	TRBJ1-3	CASSFTGVYGNTIYF	TGTGCCAGCAGCTTCACAGGGGTATACGGAAACACCATATATTTT
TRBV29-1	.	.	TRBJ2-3	CSVEEMQDTQYF	TGCAGCGTTGAAGAGATGCAAGATACGCAGTATTTT
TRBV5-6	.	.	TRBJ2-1	CASSYASNEQFF	TGTGCCAGCAGCTACGCATCCAATGAGCAGTTCTTC
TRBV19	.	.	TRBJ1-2	CASSMGVVGYTF	TGTGCCAGTAGCATGGGGGTCGTCGGCTACACCTTC
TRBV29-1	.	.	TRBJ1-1	CSVEPAGTEAFF	TGCAGCGTTGAACCCGCGGGGACTGAAGCTTTCTTT
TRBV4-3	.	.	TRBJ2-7	CASSQEARGGYEQYF	TGCGCCAGCAGCCAAGAGGCAAGGGGGGGGTACGAGCAGTACTTC
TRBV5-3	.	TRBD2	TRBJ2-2	CARREFLGGGNTGELFF	TGTGCCAGAAGGGAGTTCTTGGGCGGGGGGAACACCGGGGAGCTGTTTTTT
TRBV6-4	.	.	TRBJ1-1	CASSDSGPGAEAFF	TGTGCCAGCAGTGACTCGGGCCCAGGGGCTGAAGCTTTCTTT
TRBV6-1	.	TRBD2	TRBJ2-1	CASTPRLAGSNEQFF	TGTGCCAGCACCCCTCGACTAGCGGGATCCAATGAGCAGTTCTTC
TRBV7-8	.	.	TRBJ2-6	CASSFQGANVLTF	TGTGCCAGCAGCTTTCAGGGGGCCAACGTCCTGACTTTC
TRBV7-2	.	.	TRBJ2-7	CASSLAGSSYEQYF	TGTGCCAGCAGCTTAGCGGGCTCCTCCTACGAGCAGTACTTC
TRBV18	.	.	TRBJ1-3	CASSRMNQGSSGNTIYF	TGTGCCAGCTCACGAATGAATCAGGGTAGCTCTGGAAACACCATATATTTT
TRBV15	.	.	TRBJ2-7	CATSRGWEQYF	TGTGCCACCAGCAGAGGGTGGGAGCAGTACTTC
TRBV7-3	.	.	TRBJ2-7	CASSLTGQGYDEQYF	TGTGCCAGCAGCTTAACCGGGCAGGGGTATGACGAGCAGTACTTC
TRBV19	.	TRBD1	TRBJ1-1	CASSSTGTGVISTEAFF	TGTGCCAGTAGCTCCACCGGGACAGGGGTAATTTCGACTGAAGCTTTCTTT
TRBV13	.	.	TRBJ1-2	CASSLRGTHGYTF	TGTGCCAGCAGCTTACGGGGGACCCATGGCTACACCTTC
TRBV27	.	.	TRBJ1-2	CASSPLGDPRGYGYTF	TGTGCCAGCAGTCCCCTCGGGGACCCTCGCGGCTATGGCTACACCTTC
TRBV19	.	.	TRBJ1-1	CASSAKGNTEAFF	TGTGCCAGTAGTGCCAAGGGGAACACTGAAGCTTTCTTT
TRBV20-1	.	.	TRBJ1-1	CSARVYTEAFF	TGCAGTGCTAGAGTGTACACTGAAGCTTTCTTT
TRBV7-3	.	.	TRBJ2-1	CASSLGIGRSQFF	TGTGCCAGCAGCTTAGGGATCGGCAGGTCGCAGTTCTTC
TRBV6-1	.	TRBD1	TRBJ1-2	CASGDRRYGYTF	TGTGCCAGCGGGGACAGACGCTATGGCTACACCTTC
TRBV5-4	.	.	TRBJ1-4	CASSFSAANEKLFF	TGTGCCAGCAGCTTTAGTGCAGCAAATGAAAAACTGTTTTTT